This is a list of T cell receptor beta chains from one sample in a study of control samples from healthy donors and cancer patients. TCRdb keeps only in-frame clones here, not all; method: immunoSEQ multiplex PCR. The sample shows about 92,000 clones, almost 85% of them seen only once. Sequencing used blood. Every receptor here comes from a woman aged 55-69 years in good health. Each CDR3 is given with its conserved first and last residue. D genes are given only for firm matches. Part of the rows lack a size; the others show once, few, many or a class for expanded clones.

TRBV27	.	.	TRBJ1-5	CASSFRGGQPQHF	TGTGCCAGCAGTTTCCGAGGGGGTCAGCCCCAGCATTTT
TRBV14	.	TRBD2	TRBJ2-1	CASSPPRGGLYNEQFF	TGTGCCAGCAGCCCTCCTCGGGGGGGCCTTTACAATGAGCAGTTCTTC
TRBV15	few	.	TRBJ1-2	CATSRDDRWDGYTF	TGTGCCACCAGCAGAGATGACAGGTGGGATGGCTACACCTTC
TRBV28	.	TRBD1	TRBJ1-3	CASSSGGRSGNTIYF	TGTGCCAGCAGTTCAGGGGGCCGGTCTGGAAACACCATATATTTT
TRBV24-1	.	.	TRBJ2-7	CATSRQVYEQYF	TGTGCCACCAGCCGACAAGTCTACGAGCAGTACTTC
TRBV28	.	.	TRBJ1-2	CASRTKGGYTF	TGTGCCAGCAGAACGAAAGGTGGCTACACCTTC
TRBV4-1	.	.	TRBJ2-1	CASSSQVTNNEQFF	TGCGCCAGCAGCTCCCAGGTAACAAACAATGAGCAGTTCTTC
TRBV19	.	TRBD1	TRBJ2-7	CASSAPGGQGSYEQYF	TGTGCCAGTAGTGCCCCCGGGGGACAGGGCTCCTACGAGCAGTACTTC
TRBV29-1	.	TRBD2	TRBJ2-5	CSGLGLAGAGETQYF	TGCAGCGGTCTGGGACTAGCGGGAGCCGGCGAGACCCAGTACTTC
TRBV27	.	TRBD1	TRBJ1-4	CASSSLGTGDEKLFF	TGTGCCAGCAGTTCGCTAGGGACAGGGGATGAAAAACTGTTTTTT
TRBV7-9	.	.	TRBJ2-2	CASSLGGGHGELFF	TGTGCCAGCAGCTTAGGAGGCGGGCACGGGGAGCTGTTTTTT
TRBV28	.	.	TRBJ1-1	CASRRGTEAFF	TGTGCCAGCAGGAGGGGCACTGAAGCTTTCTTT
TRBV11-2	few	TRBD2	TRBJ2-7	CASSAGGRSYEQYF	TGTGCCAGCAGCGCGGGGGGGCGATCCTACGAGCAGTACTTC
TRBV28	.	TRBD1	TRBJ2-7	CASRTGQGYEQYF	TGTGCCAGCAGGACGGGACAGGGCTACGAGCAGTACTTC
TRBV5-1	.	TRBD2	TRBJ2-7	CASSLGGGAGFEQYF	TGCGCCAGCAGCTTGGGCGGGGGGGCCGGGTTCGAGCAGTACTTC